This T cell receptor beta chain is drawn from a study of T cells in Graves' hyperthyroidism and ophthalmopathy. General study findings and limits: The majority of expanded thyroid clonotypes above 0.001 also appeared in blood. The model forecast ophthalmopathy, anticipating it by a median 6.5 months before onset.

This clonotype came up a few times. The antigen is undetermined. There were TCR beta CDR3 regions amplified from RNA transcripts. Researchers ran a first-round RT-PCR on the TCR CDR3 using the HTBI primer set. TCRdb independently ran MiXCR on the multiplex PCR reads; one entry per CDR3 protein. The table records a few hundred thousand distinct CDR3 sequences, 40% to 55% of them present only once. Recently diagnosed hyperthyroidism of less than 2 months' duration affected patients aged 18 to 65. CDR3 size: 13 residues. Germline values: CDR1 SGHTA, CDR2 FQGNSA. The ends were cut back, 5 bases at V and 4 bases at J, with 9 bases in the middle.

The J gene is TRBJ2-1, the V gene TRBV7-2; no clear D gene. Sample: peripheral blood or thyroid tissue (not recorded which). The sequence was obtained from a woman between 18 and 30 years old with Graves' hyperthyroidism. Written as DNA, the CDR3 is TGTGCCAGCAGCCCCCCTCGGTACAATGAGCAGTTCTTC. This codes for CASSPPRYNEQFF.